Included here is one TCR beta chain sequence, with context. No antigen is known for it. There are no base qualities to consult, and no much larger clone falls within one base. Library method: RT-PCR. Sequenced on an Illumina HiSeq 2500. The raw public reads went through TCRdb reprocessing: fastp at Q25, MiXCR clone calling, in-frame beta chains kept. All rows with the same CDR3 protein become a single entry with the most common DNA and genes. The sample data list 450,000 to 600,000 distinct CDR3 sequences, and about 8% of these were observed just once. The ten largest make up 10% to 15% of the sample. The sample is drawn from a study of response to subunit inactivated influenza vaccine (dated 2018 in TCRdb). Background for the entire study: Deep quantitative T cell receptor repertoire profiling was used in the study to track responses to a trivalent subunit inactivated influenza vaccine.

Reading from cysteine to phenylalanine, the CDR3 counts 14 amino acids. Only CDR3 DNA remains: 42 bases, in frame from the first base. According to the germline V gene, CDR1 reads LGHNA and CDR2 reads YNFKEQ. V is clipped by 4 bases and J by 4 bases, and the sequence between their germline boundaries is 12 bases long. General findings and caveats noted by the study authors: The authors suggested that each seasonal influenza vaccination may recruit only a limited number of new T cells.

The input for sequencing was PBMCs from blood, taken around 2 years after vaccination. This chain is built from TRBV4-2 and TRBJ2-3; TRBD1 is possibly the D segment (6 matching bases). This TCR derives from a man between 50 and 70 years old who received an inactivated influenza vaccine. Donor details come from another sample of the same person, matched by shared clones. Here the CDR3 is given as CASSPRGPADTQYF. The sequenced DNA: TGTGCCAGCAGCCCCAGGGGTCCCGCAGATACGCAGTATTTT.